The 12 T cell receptor beta chains reported below all come from one sample, sequenced in a study of T cell responses to AZD1222 COVID-19 vaccine. Produced via immunoSEQ multiplex PCR; TCRdb's table is partial and in-frame only. This sample has some 110,000 clones, with more than 65% found just once. Sequencing was performed on peripheral blood, taken on day 0 of AZD1222 vaccination. Receptors originate from an adult in good health.

V and J are TRBV6-5 and TRBJ1-4; TRBD1 aligns across 9 bases. V dropped 7 bases and J dropped 6; count of bases not matched to a gene: 6. This CDR3 has 14 amino acids. In germline, CDR1 is MNHEY, CDR2 SVGAGI. The CDR3 protein is CASTRGQGHEKLFF. DNA of the CDR3: TGTGCCAGCACCAGGGGACAGGGCCATGAAAAACTGTTTTTT.

The rearrangement joins TRBV6-1 to TRBJ1-5; D unclear. The CDR3 is made up of 14 amino acids. The ends were cut back, 3 bases at V and 0 bases at J, with 6 bases in the middle. Germline CDR1 is MNHNS and CDR2 is SASEGT. The CDR3 sequence: CASSEQYSNQPQHF. In DNA, the CDR3 is TGTGCCAGCAGTGAGCAGTATAGCAATCAGCCCCAGCATTTT.

This clone came up a few times. The CDR3 is CASSLYPSGNTIYF. The CDR3 DNA follows: TGTGCCAGCAGTTTATATCCCTCTGGAAACACCATATATTTT. The rearrangement links TRBV28 to TRBJ1-3; D uncertain. Germline-derived CDR1 and CDR2 are MDHEN and SYDVKM. V gave up 1 base and J gave up 0 bases, with 4 bases separating them. This CDR3 spans 14 amino acids.

The chain employs TRBV27 and TRBJ2-7, with 10 bases aligning to TRBD2. Germline V gene sequence: CDR1 MNHEY, CDR2 SMNVEV (reference sequence). The CDR3 covers 16 residues. The V gene end was trimmed by 2 bases and the J gene end by 5 bases; junction bases not matched to a gene: 9. The CDR3: CASSLNPLAGVHEQYF. For the CDR3, the DNA is TGTGCCAGCAGTTTAAATCCCCTAGCGGGAGTCCACGAGCAGTACTTC.

This chain connects TRBV25-1 to TRBJ2-5; D may match TRBD1 or TRBD2 (5 bases each). The germline V gene has CDR1 MGHDK and CDR2 SYGVNS. There are 15 residues in the CDR3. The V end was cut by 2 bases, the J end by 5 bases, with 15 bases between. CDR3 coding DNA: TGTGCCAGCAGTGAAGTCCAGGGTGGAGGTGAGACCCAGTACTTC. Amino acid sequence: CASSEVQGGGETQYF.

The chain employs TRBV7-3 and TRBJ2-7; D gene uncertain. V gave up 5 bases and J gave up 1 base, with 15 bases separating them. The germline V gene encodes CDR1 SGHTA and CDR2 FQGTGA. The CDR3 covers 15 residues. CDR3 nucleotides: TGTGCCAGCAGCCCCGCCGCTTCCAGGTCCTACGAGCAGTACTTC. The encoded protein is CASSPAASRSYEQYF. Full variable domain (missing parts from reference TRBV7-3 and TRBJ2-7): GAGVSQTPSNKVTEKGKYVELRCDPISGHTALYWYRQSLGQGPEFLIYFQGTGAADDSGLPNDRFFAVRPEGSVSTLKIQRTERGDSAVYLCASSPAASRSYEQYFGPGTRLTVT.

The chain combines TRBV19 with TRBJ2-7, with D hard to call. Germline V gene lookup returns CDR1 LNHDA and CDR2 SQIVND (reference sequence). CDR3 length: 11 residues. V dropped 4 bases and J dropped 5 bases, with 6 bases sitting between them. The CDR3 DNA sequence: TGTGCCAGTAGTAGCCACCACGAGCAGTACTTC. Translated: CASSSHHEQYF.

This rearrangement joins TRBV7-2 to TRBJ2-1; D may be TRBD1 or TRBD2 (7 bases each). V lost 4 bases to trimming and J lost 6 bases, with 19 bases between them. This CDR3 has 16 amino acids. The germline V gene encodes CDR1 SGHTA and CDR2 FQGNSA. The DNA for the CDR3 is TGTGCCAGCAGCTCAGGGGGGACTACAATTCTCAATGAGCAGTTCTTC. As protein: CASSSGGTTILNEQFF.

V usage is TRBV7-2 and J usage is TRBJ1-6; D is unclear. Germline V gene lookup returns CDR1 SGHTA and CDR2 FQGNSA. The CDR3 extends over 15 amino acids. V gave up 3 bases and J gave up 6 bases, with 12 bases separating them. The CDR3 bases are TGTGCCAGCAGCTTGGTTCTCCAGAGTAATTCACCCCTCCACTTT. This gives the protein CASSLVLQSNSPLHF.

V is TRBV6-5 and J is TRBJ1-2; maybe TRBD1 (5 bases). In germline, CDR1 is MNHEY, CDR2 SVGAGI. The V gene lost 5 bases and the J gene lost 10 bases, with 17 bases spanning the gap. The CDR3 sequence is 13 residues long. CDR3 amino acids: CASSRNRDGLYTF. As DNA, the CDR3 is TGTGCCAGCAGTAGAAACCGGGACGGGCTCTACACCTTC.

The V call is TRBV24-1, the J call TRBJ2-1, with no clear D. The CDR3 contains 14 residues. In germline, CDR1 is KGHDR, CDR2 SFDVKD. The germline V and J ends were trimmed by 4 bases and 8 bases, with 14 bases remaining between them. CDR3 region: CATSDSPRSHEQFF. DNA for the CDR3: TGTGCCACCAGTGACTCCCCGCGCAGCCATGAGCAGTTCTTC.

The rearrangement uses TRBV23-1 and TRBJ2-1; 8 bases are a match to TRBD1. TRBV23-1 is sorted into the ORF group, with uncertain function. V lost 4 bases and J lost 6; bases outside the gene matches: 11. The CDR3 covers 16 residues. CDR3 sequence reads: CASSPPGTGTRNEQFF. CDR3 in DNA: TGCGCCAGCAGTCCTCCCGGGACAGGAACCCGCAATGAGCAGTTCTTC.